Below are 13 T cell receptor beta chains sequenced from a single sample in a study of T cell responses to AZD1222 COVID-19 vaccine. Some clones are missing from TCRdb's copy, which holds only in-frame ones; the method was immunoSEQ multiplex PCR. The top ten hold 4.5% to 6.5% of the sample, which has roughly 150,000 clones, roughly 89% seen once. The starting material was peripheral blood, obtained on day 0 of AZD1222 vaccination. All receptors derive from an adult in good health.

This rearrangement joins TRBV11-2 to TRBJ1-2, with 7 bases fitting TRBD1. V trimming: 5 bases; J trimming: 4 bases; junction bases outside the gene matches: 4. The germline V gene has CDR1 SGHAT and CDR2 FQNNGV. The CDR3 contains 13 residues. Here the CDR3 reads CASSPDRTYGYTF. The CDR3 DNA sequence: TGTGCCAGCAGCCCGGACAGGACCTATGGCTACACCTTC.

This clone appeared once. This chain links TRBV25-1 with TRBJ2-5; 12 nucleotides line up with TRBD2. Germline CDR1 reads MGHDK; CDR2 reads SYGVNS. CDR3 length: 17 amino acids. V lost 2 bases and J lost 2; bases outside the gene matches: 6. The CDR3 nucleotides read TGTGCCAGCAGTGAAGGTAGACTAGCGGGAGAGCAAGAGACCCAGTACTTC. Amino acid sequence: CASSEGRLAGEQETQYF.

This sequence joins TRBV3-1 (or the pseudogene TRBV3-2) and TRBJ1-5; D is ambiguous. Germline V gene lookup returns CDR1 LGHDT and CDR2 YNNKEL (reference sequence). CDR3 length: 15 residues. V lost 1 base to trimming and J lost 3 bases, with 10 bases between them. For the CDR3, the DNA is TGTGCCAGCAGCCAAGGAATAGGTTCCAATCAGCCCCAGCATTTT. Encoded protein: CASSQGIGSNQPQHF.

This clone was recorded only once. DNA for the CDR3: TGTGCCAGTACTTCTCGACTAGCGGGGCCCCAGCATTTT. Residues: CASTSRLAGPQHF. The rearrangement joins TRBV19 to TRBJ1-5, with no clear D. Germline lookup yields CDR1 LNHDA and CDR2 SQIVND (reference sequence). The CDR3 has 13 amino acids. Trimming took off 7 bases at V and 9 bases at J, with 16 bases between the two ends.

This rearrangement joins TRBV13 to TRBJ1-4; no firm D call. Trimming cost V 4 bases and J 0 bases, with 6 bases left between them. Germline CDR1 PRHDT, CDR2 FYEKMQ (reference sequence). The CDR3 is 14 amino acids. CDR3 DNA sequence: TGTGCCAGCAGCTCCGTATCAACTAATGAAAAACTGTTTTTT. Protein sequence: CASSSVSTNEKLFF. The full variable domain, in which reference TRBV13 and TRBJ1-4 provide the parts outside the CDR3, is AAGVIQSPRHLIKEKRETATLKCYPIPRHDTVYWYQQGPGQDPQFLISFYEKMQSDKGSIPDRFSAQQFSDYHSELNMSSLELGDSALYFCASSSVSTNEKLFFGSGTQLSVL.

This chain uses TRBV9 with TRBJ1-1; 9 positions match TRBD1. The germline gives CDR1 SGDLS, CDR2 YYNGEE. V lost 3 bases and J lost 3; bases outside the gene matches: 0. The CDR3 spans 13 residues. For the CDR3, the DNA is TGTGCCAGCAGCGGGACAGGGGACACTGAAGCTTTCTTT. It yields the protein CASSGTGDTEAFF.

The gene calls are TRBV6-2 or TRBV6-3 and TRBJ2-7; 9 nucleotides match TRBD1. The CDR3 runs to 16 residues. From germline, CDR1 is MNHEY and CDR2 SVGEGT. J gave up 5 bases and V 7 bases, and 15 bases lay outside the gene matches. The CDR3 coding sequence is TGTGCCAGCAACCCGACAGGGGGTTGGGTTGAGGACGAGCAGTACTTC. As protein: CASNPTGGWVEDEQYF.

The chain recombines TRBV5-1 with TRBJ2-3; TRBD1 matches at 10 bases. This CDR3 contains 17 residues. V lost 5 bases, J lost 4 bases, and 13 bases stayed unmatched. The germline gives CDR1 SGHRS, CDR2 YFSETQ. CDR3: CASSLRDRGVRADTQYF. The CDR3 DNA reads TGCGCCAGCAGTTTGCGGGACAGGGGTGTCCGAGCAGATACGCAGTATTTT. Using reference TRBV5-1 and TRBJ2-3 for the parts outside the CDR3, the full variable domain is KAGVTQTPRYLIKTRGQQVTLSCSPISGHRSVSWYQQTPGQGLQFLFEYFSETQRNKGNFPGRFSGRQFSNSRSEMNVSTLELGDSALYLCASSLRDRGVRADTQYFGPGTRLTVL.

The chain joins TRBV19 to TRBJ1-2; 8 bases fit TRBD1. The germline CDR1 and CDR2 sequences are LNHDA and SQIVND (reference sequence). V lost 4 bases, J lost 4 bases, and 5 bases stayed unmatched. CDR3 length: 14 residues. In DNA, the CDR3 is TGTGCCAGTAGTACAGGGGGCGCGGGCTATGGCTACACCTTC. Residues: CASSTGGAGYGYTF.

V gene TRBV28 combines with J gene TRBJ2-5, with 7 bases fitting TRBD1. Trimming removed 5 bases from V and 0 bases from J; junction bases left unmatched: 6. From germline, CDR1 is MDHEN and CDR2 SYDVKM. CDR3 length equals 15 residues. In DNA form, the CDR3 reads TGTGCCAGCAGTACCCCGGACAGGTACCAAGAGACCCAGTACTTC. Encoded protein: CASSTPDRYQETQYF.

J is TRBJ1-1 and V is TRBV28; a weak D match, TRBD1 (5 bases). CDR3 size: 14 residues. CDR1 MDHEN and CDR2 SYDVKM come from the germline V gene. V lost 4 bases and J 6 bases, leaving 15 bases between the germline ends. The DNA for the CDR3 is TGTGCCAGCAGTTCTCAGGGTCTCGGGCCTGAAGCTTTCTTT. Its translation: CASSSQGLGPEAFF. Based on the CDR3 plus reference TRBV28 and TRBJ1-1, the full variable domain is DVKVTQSSRYLVKRTGEKVFLECVQDMDHENMFWYRQDPGLGLRLIYFSYDVKMKEKGDIPEGYSVSREKKERFSLILESASTNQTSMYLCASSSQGLGPEAFFGQGTRLTVV.

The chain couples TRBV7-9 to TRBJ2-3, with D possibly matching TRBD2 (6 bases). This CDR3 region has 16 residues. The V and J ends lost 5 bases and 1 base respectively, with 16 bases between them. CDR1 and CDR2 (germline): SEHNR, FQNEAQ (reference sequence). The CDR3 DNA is TGTGCCAGCAGCCTAGGGGCAGGAGGGGGCACAGATACGCAGTATTTT. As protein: CASSLGAGGGTDTQYF.

CDR3: CASSADDKGYNEQFF. The CDR3 coding sequence is TGCGCCAGCAGCGCAGACGATAAGGGTTACAATGAGCAGTTCTTC. The chain employs TRBV5-1 and TRBJ2-1; no firm D call. Germline CDR1 SGHRS, CDR2 YFSETQ. The CDR3 runs to 15 residues. The V and J ends lost 4 bases and 4 bases respectively, with 15 bases between them. Full variable domain (missing parts from reference TRBV5-1 and TRBJ2-1): KAGVTQTPRYLIKTRGQQVTLSCSPISGHRSVSWYQQTPGQGLQFLFEYFSETQRNKGNFPGRFSGRQFSNSRSEMNVSTLELGDSALYLCASSADDKGYNEQFFGPGTRLTVL.